This T cell receptor beta chain emerged from a study of shared clonotypes between healthy human individuals. Regarding the study as a whole: The sharing of about 5.3% of naive CD4 clonotypes was seen across a few donors.

This table comes from immunoSEQ multiplex PCR, and its TCRdb copy is limited to in-frame clones, with some not included. Among approximately 1,500,000 clones listed, 98% were seen once. The length of the CDR3 is 16 residues. V shed 4 bases, J shed 2 bases, and the junction held 8 bases outside the gene matches. The germline V gene encodes CDR1 SGHNT and CDR2 YYREEE (reference sequence). Splitting of CD4+ cells produced CD45RA+ naive and CD45RA-negative memory subsets. On this clone itself: Antigen unknown.

This clonotype was sampled from a young man in good health. Sequences were obtained from naive CD4+ T cells sorted from blood. Documented subset: CD45RA+ positively selected. The chain has TRBV5-4 and TRBJ2-5, with 10 bases aligning to TRBD2. This CDR3 reads CASSTNQLAGQETQYF. The CDR3 region has the DNA TGTGCCAGCAGCACGAACCAACTAGCGGGGCAAGAGACCCAGTACTTC.